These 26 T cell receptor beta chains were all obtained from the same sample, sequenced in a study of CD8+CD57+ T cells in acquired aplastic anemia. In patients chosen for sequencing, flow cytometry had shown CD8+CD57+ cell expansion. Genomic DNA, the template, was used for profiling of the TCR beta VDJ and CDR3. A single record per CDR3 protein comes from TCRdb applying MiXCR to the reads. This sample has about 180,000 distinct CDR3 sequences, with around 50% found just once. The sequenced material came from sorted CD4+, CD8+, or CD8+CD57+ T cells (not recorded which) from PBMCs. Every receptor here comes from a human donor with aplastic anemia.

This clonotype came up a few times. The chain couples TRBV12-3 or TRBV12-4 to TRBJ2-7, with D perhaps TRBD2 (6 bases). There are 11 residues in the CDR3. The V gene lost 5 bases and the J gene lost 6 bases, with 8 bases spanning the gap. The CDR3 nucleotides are TGTGCCAGCAGTACGGGGGTCGAGCAGTACTTC. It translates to CASSTGVEQYF.

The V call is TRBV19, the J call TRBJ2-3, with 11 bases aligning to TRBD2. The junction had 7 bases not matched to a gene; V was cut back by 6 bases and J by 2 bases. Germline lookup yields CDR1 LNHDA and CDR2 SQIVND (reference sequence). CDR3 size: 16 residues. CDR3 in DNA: TGTGCCAGTAGGAAGGGACTAGCGGACCTCACAGATACGCAGTATTTT. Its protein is CASRKGLADLTDTQYF.

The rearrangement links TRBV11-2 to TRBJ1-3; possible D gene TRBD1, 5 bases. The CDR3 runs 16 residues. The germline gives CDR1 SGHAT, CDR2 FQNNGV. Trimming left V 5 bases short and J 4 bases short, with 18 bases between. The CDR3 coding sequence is TGTGCCAGCAGCCCCCGTCTTGGGACGGGAGGAAACACCATATATTTT. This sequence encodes CASSPRLGTGGNTIYF.

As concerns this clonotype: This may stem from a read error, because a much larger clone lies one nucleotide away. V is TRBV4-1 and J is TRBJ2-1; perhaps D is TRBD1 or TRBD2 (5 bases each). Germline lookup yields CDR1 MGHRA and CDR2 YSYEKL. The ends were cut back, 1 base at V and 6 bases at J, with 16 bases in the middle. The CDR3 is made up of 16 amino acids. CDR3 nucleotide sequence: TGCGCCAGCAGCCAAGGTCGGGGCGTGTTTGGCAATGAGCAGTTCTTC. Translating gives CASSQGRGVFGNEQFF.

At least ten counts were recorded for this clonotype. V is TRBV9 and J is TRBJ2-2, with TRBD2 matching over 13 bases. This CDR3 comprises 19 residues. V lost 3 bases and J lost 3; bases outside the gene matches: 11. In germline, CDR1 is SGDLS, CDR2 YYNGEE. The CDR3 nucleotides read TGTGCCAGCAGCGCCCGAGGACTAGCGGGGGCCTTACACACCGGGGAGCTGTTTTTT. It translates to CASSARGLAGALHTGELFF.

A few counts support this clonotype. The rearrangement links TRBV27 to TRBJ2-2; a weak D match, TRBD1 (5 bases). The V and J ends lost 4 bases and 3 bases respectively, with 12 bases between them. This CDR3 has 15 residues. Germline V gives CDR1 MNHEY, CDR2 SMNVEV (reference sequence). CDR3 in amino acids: CASSSLQGYTGELFF. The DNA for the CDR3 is TGTGCCAGCAGTTCCCTTCAGGGATACACCGGGGAGCTGTTTTTT.

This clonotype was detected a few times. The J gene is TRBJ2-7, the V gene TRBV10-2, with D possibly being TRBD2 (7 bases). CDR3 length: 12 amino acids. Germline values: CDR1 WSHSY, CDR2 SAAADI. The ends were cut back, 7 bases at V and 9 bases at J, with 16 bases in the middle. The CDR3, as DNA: TGCGCCAGCATAGGGGGGGGCGTTGGGCAGTACTTC. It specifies CASIGGGVGQYF.

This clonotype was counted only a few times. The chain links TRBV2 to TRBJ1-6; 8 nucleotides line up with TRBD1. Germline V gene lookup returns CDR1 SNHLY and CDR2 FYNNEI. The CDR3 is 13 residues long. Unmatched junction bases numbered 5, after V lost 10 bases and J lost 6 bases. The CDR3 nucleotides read TGTGCCATCTCAGGGGGCCTTAATTCACCCCTCCACTTT. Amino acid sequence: CAISGGLNSPLHF. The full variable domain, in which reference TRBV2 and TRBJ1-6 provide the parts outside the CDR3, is EPEVTQTPSHQVTQMGQEVILRCVPISNHLYFYWYRQILGQKVEFLVSFYNNEISEKSEIFDDQFSVERPDGSNFTLKIRSTKLEDSAMYFCAISGGLNSPLHFGNGTRLTVT.

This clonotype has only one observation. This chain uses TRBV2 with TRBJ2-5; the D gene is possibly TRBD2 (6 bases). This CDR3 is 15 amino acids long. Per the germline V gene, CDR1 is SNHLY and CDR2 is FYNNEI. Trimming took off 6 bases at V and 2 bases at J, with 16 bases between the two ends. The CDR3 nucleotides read TGTGCCAGCAGGACCCAGGGACTGGAACAAGAGACCCAGTACTTC. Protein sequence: CASRTQGLEQETQYF.

The CDR3 loop reads CASSFRDRGVGSPLHF. As DNA, the CDR3 is TGTGCCAGCAGCTTCCGGGACAGGGGAGTGGGATCACCCCTCCACTTT. The chain is built from TRBV7-8 and TRBJ1-6, with 10 bases aligning to TRBD1. The CDR3 covers 16 residues. After removal of 3 bases from V and 10 bases from J, the junction contained 9 bases not matched to a gene. Germline lookup yields CDR1 SGHVS and CDR2 FQNEAQ. The complete variable domain, with remaining parts taken from reference TRBV7-8 and TRBJ1-6, reads GAGVSQSPRYKVAKRGQDVALRCDPISGHVSLFWYQQALGQGPEFLTYFQNEAQLDKSGLPSDRFFAERPEGSVSTLKIQRTQQEDSAVYLCASSFRDRGVGSPLHFGNGTRLTVT.

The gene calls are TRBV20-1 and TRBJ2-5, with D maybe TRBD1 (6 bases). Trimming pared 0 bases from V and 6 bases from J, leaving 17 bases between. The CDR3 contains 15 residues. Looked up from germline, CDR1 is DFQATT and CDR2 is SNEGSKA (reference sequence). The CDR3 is CSARERTGTPKTQYF. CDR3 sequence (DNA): TGCAGTGCTAGAGAGCGAACAGGGACCCCAAAGACCCAGTACTTC.

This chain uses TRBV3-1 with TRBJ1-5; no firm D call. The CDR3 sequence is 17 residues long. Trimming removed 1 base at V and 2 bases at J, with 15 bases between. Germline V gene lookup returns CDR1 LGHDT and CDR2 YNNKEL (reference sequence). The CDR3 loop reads CASSQGYSGSRNQPQHF. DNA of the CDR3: TGTGCCAGCAGCCAAGGTTATTCGGGCAGTCGCAATCAGCCCCAGCATTTT.

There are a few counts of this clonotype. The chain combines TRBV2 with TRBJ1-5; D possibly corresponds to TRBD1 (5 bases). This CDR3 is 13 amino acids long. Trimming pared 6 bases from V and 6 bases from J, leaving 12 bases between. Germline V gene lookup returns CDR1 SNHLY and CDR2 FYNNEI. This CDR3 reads CASRGEGGQPQHF. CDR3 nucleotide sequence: TGTGCCAGCAGGGGGGAAGGCGGTCAGCCCCAGCATTTT.

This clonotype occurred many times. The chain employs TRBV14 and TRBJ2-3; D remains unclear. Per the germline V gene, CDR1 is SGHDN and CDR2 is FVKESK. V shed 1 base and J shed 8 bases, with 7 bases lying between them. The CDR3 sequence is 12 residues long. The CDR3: CASSQAKVTQYF. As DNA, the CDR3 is TGTGCCAGCAGCCAAGCAAAGGTTACGCAGTATTTT.

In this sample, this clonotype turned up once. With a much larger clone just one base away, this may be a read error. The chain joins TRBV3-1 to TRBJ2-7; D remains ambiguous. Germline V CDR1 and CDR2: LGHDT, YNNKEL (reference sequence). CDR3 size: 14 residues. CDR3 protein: CASSQEGEAYQQYF. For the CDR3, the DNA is TGTGCCAGCAGCCAAGAAGGCGAGGCCTACCAGCAGTACTTC.

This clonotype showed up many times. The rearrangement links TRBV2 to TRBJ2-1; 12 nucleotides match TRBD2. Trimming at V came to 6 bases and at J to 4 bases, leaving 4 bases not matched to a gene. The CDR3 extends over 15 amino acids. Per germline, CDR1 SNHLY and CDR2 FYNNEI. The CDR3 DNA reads TGTGCCAGCAGGACGACTAGCGGGGGATACAATGAGCAGTTCTTC. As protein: CASRTTSGGYNEQFF. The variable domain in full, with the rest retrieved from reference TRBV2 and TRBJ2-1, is EPEVTQTPSHQVTQMGQEVILRCVPISNHLYFYWYRQILGQKVEFLVSFYNNEISEKSEIFDDQFSVERPDGSNFTLKIRSTKLEDSAMYFCASRTTSGGYNEQFFGPGTRLTVL.

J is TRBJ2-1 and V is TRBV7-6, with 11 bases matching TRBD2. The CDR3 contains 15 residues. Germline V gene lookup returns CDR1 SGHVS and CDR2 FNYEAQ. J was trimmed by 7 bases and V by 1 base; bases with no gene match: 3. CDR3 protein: CASSLDGLAGNEQFF. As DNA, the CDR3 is TGTGCCAGCAGCTTAGACGGACTAGCGGGTAATGAGCAGTTCTTC.

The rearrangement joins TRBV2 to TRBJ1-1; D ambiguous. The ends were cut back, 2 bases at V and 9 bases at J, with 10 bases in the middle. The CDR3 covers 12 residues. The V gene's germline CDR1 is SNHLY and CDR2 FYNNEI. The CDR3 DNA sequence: TGTGCCAGCAGTGAATCGGTCAGAAAAGCTTTCTTT. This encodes CASSESVRKAFF.

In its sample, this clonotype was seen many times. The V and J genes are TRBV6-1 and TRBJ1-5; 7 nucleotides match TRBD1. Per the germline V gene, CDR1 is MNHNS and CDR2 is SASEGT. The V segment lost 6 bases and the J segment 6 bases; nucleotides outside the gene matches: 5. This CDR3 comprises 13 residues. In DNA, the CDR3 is TGTGCCAGCAGCCCCGCAGGGGGTCAGCCCCAGCATTTT. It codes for CASSPAGGQPQHF.

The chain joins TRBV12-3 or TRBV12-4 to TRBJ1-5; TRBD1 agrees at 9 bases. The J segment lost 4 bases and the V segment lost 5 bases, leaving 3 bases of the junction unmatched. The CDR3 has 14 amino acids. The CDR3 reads CASSLQGANQPQHF. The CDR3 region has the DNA TGTGCCAGCAGTCTACAGGGGGCAAATCAGCCCCAGCATTTT.

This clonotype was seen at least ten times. CDR3 protein: CASSASGTNSQETQYF. CDR3 nucleotide sequence: TGCGCCAGCAGCGCCTCCGGGACAAACTCACAAGAGACCCAGTACTTC. The chain uses TRBV5-1 and TRBJ2-5, with a tentative D call TRBD1 (6 bases). CDR1 and CDR2 (germline): SGHRS, YFSETQ. The CDR3 runs 16 residues. V lost 4 bases, J lost 2 bases, and 18 bases lay in between.

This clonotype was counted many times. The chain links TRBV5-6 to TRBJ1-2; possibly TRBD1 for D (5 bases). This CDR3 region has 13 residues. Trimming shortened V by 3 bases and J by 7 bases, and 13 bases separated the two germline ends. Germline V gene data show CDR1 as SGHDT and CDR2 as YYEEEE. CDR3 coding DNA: TGTGCCAGCAGCTCGGGACCCGGCGGTGGCTACACCTTC. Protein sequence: CASSSGPGGGYTF.

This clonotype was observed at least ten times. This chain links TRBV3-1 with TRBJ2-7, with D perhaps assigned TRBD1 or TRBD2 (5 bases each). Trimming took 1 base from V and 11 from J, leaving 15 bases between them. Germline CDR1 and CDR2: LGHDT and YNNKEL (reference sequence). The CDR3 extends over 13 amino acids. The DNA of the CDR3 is TGTGCCAGCAGCCAAGCCCCCGGGGACGTAGAGTACTTC. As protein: CASSQAPGDVEYF.

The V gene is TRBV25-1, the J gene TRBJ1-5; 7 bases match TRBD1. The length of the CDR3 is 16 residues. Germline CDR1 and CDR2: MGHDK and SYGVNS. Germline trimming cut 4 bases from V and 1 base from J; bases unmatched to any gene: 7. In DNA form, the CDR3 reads TGTGCCAGCAGTGGGCAGACAGGGTCGAGCAATCAGCCCCAGCATTTT. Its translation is CASSGQTGSSNQPQHF. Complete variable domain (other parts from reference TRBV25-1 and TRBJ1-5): EADIYQTPRYLVIGTGKKITLECSQTMGHDKMYWYQQDPGMELHLIHYSYGVNSTEKGDLSSESTVSRIRTEHFPLTLESARPSHTSQYLCASSGQTGSSNQPQHFGDGTRLSIL.

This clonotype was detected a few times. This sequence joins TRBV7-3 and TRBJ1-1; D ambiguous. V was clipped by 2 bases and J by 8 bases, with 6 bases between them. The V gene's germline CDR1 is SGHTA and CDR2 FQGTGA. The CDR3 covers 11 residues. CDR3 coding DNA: TGTGCCAGCAGCTTATCTCAGGAAGCTTTCTTT. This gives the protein CASSLSQEAFF.

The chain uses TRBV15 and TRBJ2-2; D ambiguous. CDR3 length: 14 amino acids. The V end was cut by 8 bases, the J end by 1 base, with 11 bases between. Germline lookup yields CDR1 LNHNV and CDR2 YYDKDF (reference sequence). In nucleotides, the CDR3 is TGTGCCACCTCCCCGGGTAGGAACACCGGGGAGCTGTTTTTT. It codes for CATSPGRNTGELFF.